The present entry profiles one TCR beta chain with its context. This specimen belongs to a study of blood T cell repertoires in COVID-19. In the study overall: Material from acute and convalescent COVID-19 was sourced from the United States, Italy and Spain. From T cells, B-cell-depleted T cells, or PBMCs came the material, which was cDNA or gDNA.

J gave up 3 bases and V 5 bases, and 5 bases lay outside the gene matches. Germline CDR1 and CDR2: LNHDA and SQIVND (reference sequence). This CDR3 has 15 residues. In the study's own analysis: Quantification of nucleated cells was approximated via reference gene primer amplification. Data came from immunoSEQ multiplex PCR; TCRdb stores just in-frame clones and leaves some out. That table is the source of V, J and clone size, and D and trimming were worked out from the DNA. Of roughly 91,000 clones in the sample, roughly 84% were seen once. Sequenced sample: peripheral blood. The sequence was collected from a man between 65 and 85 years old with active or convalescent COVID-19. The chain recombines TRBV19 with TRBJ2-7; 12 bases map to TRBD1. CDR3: CASSLGTGGFYEQYF. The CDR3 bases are TGTGCCAGTAGTTTAGGGACAGGGGGCTTCTACGAGCAGTACTTC.